Detailed here is one T cell receptor beta chain. This sample stems from a study of chemoradiotherapy in HPV16-positive cancers. Study summary: Functional T-cell assays on a couple of HPV16-positive patients' cells defined candidate HPV-specific clones and common TCR motifs.

TCRdb's table, derived via immunoSEQ multiplex PCR, lists solely in-frame clones and lacks some. The sample consists of 4,000 or so clones, about nine tenths of them appearing once. The V end was cut by 5 bases, the J end by 2 bases, with 13 bases between. The CDR3 covers 14 residues. CDR1 SGHTA and CDR2 FQGNSA come from the germline V gene. The source is a human donor with HPV-associated anogenital cancer. This material was obtained from a patient who underwent chemoradiotherapy. V is TRBV7-2 and J is TRBJ2-7; perhaps TRBD2 as D (7 bases). The chain's CDR3 is CASSPAGATYEQYF. Here the CDR3 DNA reads TGTGCCAGCAGCCCGGCGGGGGCCACCTACGAGCAGTACTTC.